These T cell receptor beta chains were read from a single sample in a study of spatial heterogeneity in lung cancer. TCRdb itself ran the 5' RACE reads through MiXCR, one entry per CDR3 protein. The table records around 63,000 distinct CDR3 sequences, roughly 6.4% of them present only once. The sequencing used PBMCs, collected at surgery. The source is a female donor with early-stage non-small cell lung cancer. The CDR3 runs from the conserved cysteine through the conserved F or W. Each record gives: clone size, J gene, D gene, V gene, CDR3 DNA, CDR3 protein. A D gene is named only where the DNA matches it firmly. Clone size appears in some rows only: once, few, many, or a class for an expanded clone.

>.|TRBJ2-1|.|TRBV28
TGTGCCAGCAGTTTCGACTTCAGCTCCTACAATGAGCAGTTCTTC
CASSFDFSSYNEQFF
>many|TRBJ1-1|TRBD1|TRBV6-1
TGTGCCAGCAACCCGGGACAGGGATGGTTGGCTGAAGCTTTCTTT
CASNPGQGWLAEAFF
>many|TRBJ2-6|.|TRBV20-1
TGCAGTGCTAGTCTCGTGGCTGGGGCCAACGTCCTGACTTTC
CSASLVAGANVLTF
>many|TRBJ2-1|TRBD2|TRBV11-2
TGTGCCAGCAGCCCACCACTAGCGGGGGCCTACAATGAGCAGTTCTTC
CASSPPLAGAYNEQFF
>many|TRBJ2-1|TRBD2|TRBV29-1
TGCAGCGCGGGGCTAGCGGCATACAATGAGCAGTTCTTC
CSAGLAAYNEQFF
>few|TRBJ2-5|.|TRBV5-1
TGCGCCAGCAGCCCGGTTGGGGAGACCCAGTACTTC
CASSPVGETQYF
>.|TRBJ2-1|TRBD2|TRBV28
TGTGCCAGCTATTCCGACCCACTCAGCGGGGACTACAATGAGCAGTTCTTC
CASYSDPLSGDYNEQFF
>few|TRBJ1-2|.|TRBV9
TGTGCCAGCAGCGTAGGACGGATCACCTATGGCTACACCTTC
CASSVGRITYGYTF
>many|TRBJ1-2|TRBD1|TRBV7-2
TGTGCCAGCAGCTACGGGACAGGGAGAGATGGCTACACCTTC
CASSYGTGRDGYTF
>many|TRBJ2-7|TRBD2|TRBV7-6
TGTGCCAGCAGCCCGGGGGGGGCAGGGTCCTACGAGCAGTACTTC
CASSPGGAGSYEQYF
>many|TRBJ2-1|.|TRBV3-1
TGTGCCAGCAGCCAAGATCCCGGGGGACTGTACAATGAGCAGTTCTTC
CASSQDPGGLYNEQFF
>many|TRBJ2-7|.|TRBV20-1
TGCAGTGCTAGTGGAACTGTCGAGCAGTACTTC
CSASGTVEQYF
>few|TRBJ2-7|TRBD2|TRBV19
TGTGCCAGTAGTATGCAGCGGGAGATGGGCGAGCAGTACTTC
CASSMQREMGEQYF
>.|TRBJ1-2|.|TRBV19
TGTGCCAGCACCCCGCCCGGGAAGCATGGCTACACCTTC
CASTPPGKHGYTF
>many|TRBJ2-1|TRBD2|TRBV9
TGTGCCAGCAGCTCAAGCGGGGTGAGCTCCTACAATGAGCAGTTCTTC
CASSSSGVSSYNEQFF
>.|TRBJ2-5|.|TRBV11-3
TGTGCCAGCAGCACCTGGGGCGGAAAGACCCAAGAGACCCAGTACTTC
CASSTWGGKTQETQYF
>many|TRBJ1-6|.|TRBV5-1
TGCGCCAGCAGTGGTGGGAATAATTTGTCACCCCTCCACTTT
CASSGGNNLSPLHF
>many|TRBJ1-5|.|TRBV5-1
TGCGCCAGCAGCTCCGTGGGGGGGGATCAGCCCCAGCATTTT
CASSSVGGDQPQHF
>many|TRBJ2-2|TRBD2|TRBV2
TGTGCCTGCCGGGGACTAGCGAGCACCGGGGAGCTGTTTTTT
CACRGLASTGELFF
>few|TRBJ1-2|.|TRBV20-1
TGCAGCGCTGGACAGTTAAACTATGGCTACACCTTC
CSAGQLNYGYTF
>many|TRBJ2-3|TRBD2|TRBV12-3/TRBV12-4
TGTGCCAGCGCCACCTTAGCGGGGGTTAGCACAGATACGCAGTATTTT
CASATLAGVSTDTQYF
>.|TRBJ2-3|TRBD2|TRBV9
TGTGCCAGCAGCTTAACCCTCACTAGCGGGAGGACAGATACGCAGTATTTT
CASSLTLTSGRTDTQYF
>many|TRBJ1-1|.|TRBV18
TGTGCCAGCTCACCAGGCATGAGGGACACTGAAGCTTTCTTT
CASSPGMRDTEAFF
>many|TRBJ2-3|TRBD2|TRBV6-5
TGTGCCAGCAGTTCGGGACTAGCGGCCCGAAGCACAGATACGCAGTATTTT
CASSSGLAARSTDTQYF
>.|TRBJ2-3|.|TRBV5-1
TGCGCCAGCAGCTTGGGACAGGTCTTTAGCACAGATACGCAGTATTTT
CASSLGQVFSTDTQYF
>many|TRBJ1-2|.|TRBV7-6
TGTGCCAGCAGCTTAAAAGGGGAAGGTGGCTACACCTTC
CASSLKGEGGYTF
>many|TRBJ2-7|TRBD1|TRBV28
TGTGCCAGCAGTCTACCGGACAGGGAAAGGAGCGAGCAGTACTTC
CASSLPDRERSEQYF
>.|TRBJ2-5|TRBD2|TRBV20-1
TGCAGTGCCATCAGCGGGAGCGAGACCCAGTACTTC
CSAISGSETQYF
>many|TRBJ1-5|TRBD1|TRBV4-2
TGTGCCAGCAGCCAACGGACAGGGGGAAATCAGCCCCAGCATTTT
CASSQRTGGNQPQHF
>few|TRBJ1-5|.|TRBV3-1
TGTGCCAGCAGCCAAGATCCTGCGGCCAATCAGCCCCAGCATTTT
CASSQDPAANQPQHF
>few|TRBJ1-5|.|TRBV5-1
TGCGCCAGCAGCCAGGACGGACAGAGCAATCAGCCCCAGCATTTT
CASSQDGQSNQPQHF
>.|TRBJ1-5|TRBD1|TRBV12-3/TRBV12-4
TGTGCCAGCAGTTCCTCCGACAGGGGGCGTTGGGCCCAGCATTTT
CASSSSDRGRWAQHF
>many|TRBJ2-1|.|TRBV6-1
TGTGCCAGCACTCAGGGCCCGGGGCGCAATGAGCAGTTCTTC
CASTQGPGRNEQFF
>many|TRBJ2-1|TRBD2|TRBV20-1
TGCAGTGTTCCGCCAGCTAGCGGGGCCTACAATGAGCAGTTCTTC
CSVPPASGAYNEQFF
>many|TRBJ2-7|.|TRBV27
TGTGCCAGCAGTTACCGACGGTCCCGCTCCTACGAGCAGTACTTC
CASSYRRSRSYEQYF
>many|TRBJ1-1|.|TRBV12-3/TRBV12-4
TGTGCCAGCACCCGCCGGTCCCAGGGGCCCACTGAAGCTTTCTTT
CASTRRSQGPTEAFF
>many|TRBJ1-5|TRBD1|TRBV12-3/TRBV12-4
TGTGCCAGCAGTTGGGACAGTAATCAGCCCCAGCATTTT
CASSWDSNQPQHF
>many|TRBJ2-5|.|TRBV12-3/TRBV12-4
TGTGCCAGCAGTTTTTCCTGGGGGCAGGAGGATATGGAGACCCAGTACTTC
CASSFSWGQEDMETQYF
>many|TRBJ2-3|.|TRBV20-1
TGCAGTGCCCCCGTGTGGGGGAGCACAGATACGCAGTATTTT
CSAPVWGSTDTQYF
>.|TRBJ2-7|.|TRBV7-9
TGTGCCAGCAGCTTGGCCCAGGACGAGCAGTACTTC
CASSLAQDEQYF
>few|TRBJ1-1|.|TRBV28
TGTGCCAGCAGTTTGTTGGACAAGAACACTGAAGCTTTCTTT
CASSLLDKNTEAFF
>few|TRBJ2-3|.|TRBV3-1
TGTGCCAGCAGCCAAGTTTTGCAGGGTTTGCGGGATACGCAGTATTTT
CASSQVLQGLRDTQYF
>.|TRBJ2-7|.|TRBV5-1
TGCGCCAGCAGCACAGTGACAGGGAGGGGATCCTACGAGCAGTACTTC
CASSTVTGRGSYEQYF
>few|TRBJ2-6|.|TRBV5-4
TGTGCCAGCAGCATAGACCTCAACCCTGGGGCCAACGTCCTGACTTTC
CASSIDLNPGANVLTF
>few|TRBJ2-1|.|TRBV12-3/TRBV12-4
TGTGCCAGCACCAGTCTTTACAATGAGCAGTTCTTC
CASTSLYNEQFF
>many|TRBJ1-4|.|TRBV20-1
TGCAGTGCTTTTCTCCCCGGGCTGTCTAATGAAAAACTGTTTTTT
CSAFLPGLSNEKLFF
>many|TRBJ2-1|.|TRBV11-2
TGTGCCAGCAGCTCTAGCGTCTATAGCTCCTACAATGAGCAGTTCTTC
CASSSSVYSSYNEQFF
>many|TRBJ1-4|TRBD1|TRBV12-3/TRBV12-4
TGTGCCAGCAGTCCAGCCGGGACAGCTAATGAAAAACTGTTTTTT
CASSPAGTANEKLFF
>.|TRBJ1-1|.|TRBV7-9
TGTGCCAGCAGCTCCAACATGAACACTGAAGCTTTCTTT
CASSSNMNTEAFF